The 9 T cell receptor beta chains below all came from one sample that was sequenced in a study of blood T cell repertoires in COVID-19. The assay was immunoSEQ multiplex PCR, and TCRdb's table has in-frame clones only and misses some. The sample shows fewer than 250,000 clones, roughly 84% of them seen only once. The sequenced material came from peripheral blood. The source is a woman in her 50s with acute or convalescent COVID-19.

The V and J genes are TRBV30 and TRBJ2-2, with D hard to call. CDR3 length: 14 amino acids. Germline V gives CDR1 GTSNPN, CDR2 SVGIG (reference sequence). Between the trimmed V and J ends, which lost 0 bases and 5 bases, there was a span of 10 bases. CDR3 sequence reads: CAWSVGVSTGELFF. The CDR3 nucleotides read TGTGCCTGGAGTGTAGGAGTCTCGACCGGGGAGCTGTTTTTT.

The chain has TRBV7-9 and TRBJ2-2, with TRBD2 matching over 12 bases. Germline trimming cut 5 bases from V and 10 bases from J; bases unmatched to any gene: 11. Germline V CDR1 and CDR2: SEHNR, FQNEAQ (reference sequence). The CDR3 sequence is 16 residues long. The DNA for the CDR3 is TGTGCCAGCAGCCAAAGACTAGCGGGGGTGTCCGAGGAGCTGTTTTTT. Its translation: CASSQRLAGVSEELFF.

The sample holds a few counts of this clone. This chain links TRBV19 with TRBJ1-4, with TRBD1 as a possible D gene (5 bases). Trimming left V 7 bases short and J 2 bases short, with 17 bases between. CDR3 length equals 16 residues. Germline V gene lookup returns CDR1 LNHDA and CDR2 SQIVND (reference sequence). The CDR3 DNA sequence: TGTGCCAGTAAACCCTGGCAACGGGGGACTAATGAAAAACTGTTTTTT. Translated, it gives CASKPWQRGTNEKLFF.

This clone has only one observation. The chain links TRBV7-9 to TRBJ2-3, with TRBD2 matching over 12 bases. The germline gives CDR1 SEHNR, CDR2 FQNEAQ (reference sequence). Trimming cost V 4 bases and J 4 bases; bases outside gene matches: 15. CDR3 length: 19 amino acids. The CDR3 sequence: CASSSAAQTSGRRSDTQYF. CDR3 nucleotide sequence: TGTGCCAGCAGCTCAGCCGCACAAACTAGCGGGAGGAGGTCAGATACGCAGTATTTT.

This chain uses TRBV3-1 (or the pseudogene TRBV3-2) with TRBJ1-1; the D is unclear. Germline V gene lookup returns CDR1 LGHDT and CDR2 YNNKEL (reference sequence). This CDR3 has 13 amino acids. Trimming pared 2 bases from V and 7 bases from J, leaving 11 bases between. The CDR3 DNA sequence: TGTGCCAGCAGCCAAAATCGTATTCGTGAAGCTTTCTTT. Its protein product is CASSQNRIREAFF.

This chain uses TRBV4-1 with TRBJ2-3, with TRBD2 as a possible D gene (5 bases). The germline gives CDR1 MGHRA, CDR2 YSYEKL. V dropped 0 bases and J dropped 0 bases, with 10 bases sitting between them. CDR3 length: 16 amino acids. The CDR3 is CASSQESRGSTDTQYF. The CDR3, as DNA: TGCGCCAGCAGCCAAGAGTCCCGGGGTAGCACAGATACGCAGTATTTT.

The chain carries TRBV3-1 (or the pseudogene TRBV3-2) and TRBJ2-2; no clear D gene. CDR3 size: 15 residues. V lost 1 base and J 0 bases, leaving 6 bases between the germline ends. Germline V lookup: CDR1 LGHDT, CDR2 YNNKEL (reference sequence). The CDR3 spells CASSQGHTNTGELFF. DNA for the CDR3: TGTGCCAGCAGCCAAGGGCACACGAACACCGGGGAGCTGTTTTTT.

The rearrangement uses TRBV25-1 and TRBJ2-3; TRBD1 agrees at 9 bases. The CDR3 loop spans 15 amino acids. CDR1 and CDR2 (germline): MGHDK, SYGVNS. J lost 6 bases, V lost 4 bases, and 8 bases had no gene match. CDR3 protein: CASSVGQGWLDTQYF. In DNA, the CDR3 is TGTGCCAGCAGTGTGGGACAGGGTTGGTTGGATACGCAGTATTTT.

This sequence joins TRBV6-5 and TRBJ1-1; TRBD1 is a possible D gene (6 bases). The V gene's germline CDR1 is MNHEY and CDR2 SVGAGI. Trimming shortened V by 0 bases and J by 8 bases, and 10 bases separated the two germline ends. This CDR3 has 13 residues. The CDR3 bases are TGTGCCAGCAGTTACTCTGGCACAGGGGAAGCTTTCTTT. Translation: CASSYSGTGEAFF.